Listed below are T cell receptor beta chains from one sample, sequenced in a study of Graves' ophthalmopathy and Graves' hyperthyroidism. Each CDR3 protein is one row after TCRdb ran MiXCR on the multiplex PCR reads. The repertoire has a few hundred thousand distinct CDR3 sequences, about 21% of them found once; the top ten carry around 3.2%. The sample taken for sequencing was peripheral blood. The receptors shown here come from a woman between 18 and 30 years old with stable Graves' hyperthyroidism. The CDR3 runs from the conserved cysteine through the conserved F or W. The D gene is left open where the match is weak. Not all rows give a size; the values are once, few, many and, for expanded clones, a class.

CDR3nt	CDR3aa	v_gene	j_gene	abundance	d_gene
TGTGCCATCAGTCGGACAGGGCCCTCGGGCTACACCTTC	CAISRTGPSGYTF	TRBV10-3	TRBJ1-2	many	TRBD1
TGTGCCAGCAGAGTCAGGGGCTGGGGCACTGAAGCTTTCTTT	CASRVRGWGTEAFF	TRBV6-1	TRBJ1-1	few	NA
TGTGCCAGCAGGGGACAGGGGGGCGATGGCTACACCTTC	CASRGQGGDGYTF	TRBV27	TRBJ1-2	NA	TRBD1
TGTGCCAGCAGTTTCCCTGGGGGAAAAAACATTCAGTACTTC	CASSFPGGKNIQYF	TRBV12-3/TRBV12-4	TRBJ2-4	many	NA
TGTGCTAGTGGGGACAGGGTCAATCAGCCCCAGCATTTT	CASGDRVNQPQHF	TRBV12-5	TRBJ1-5	NA	TRBD1
TGCGCCAGCAGCTTGGGGCAGGGTTCTCGGTATGGCTACACCTTC	CASSLGQGSRYGYTF	TRBV5-1	TRBJ1-2	NA	NA
TGTGCCAGCAGTTCCCGTTCGAGAGGGACCCAGTACTTC	CASSSRSRGTQYF	TRBV28	TRBJ2-5	NA	NA
TGTGCCATCAGTGCGGGCAGGGGGTTTGCTGGCTACACCTTC	CAISAGRGFAGYTF	TRBV10-3	TRBJ1-2	many	TRBD1
TGTGCCAGCAGTGGGTCCAGGGGATCGGAAGAGACCCAGTACTTC	CASSGSRGSEETQYF	TRBV25-1	TRBJ2-5	few	NA
TGTGCCAGCAGCTTGATCGCCAATCAGCCCCAGCATTTT	CASSLIANQPQHF	TRBV11-2	TRBJ1-5	few	NA
TGTGCCAGCAGTGAAACAGGGAATCAGCCCCAGCATTTT	CASSETGNQPQHF	TRBV25-1	TRBJ1-5	many	NA
TGTGCCAGCAGCCAAGATGGCCCGGGAGGTGGCGAGACCCAGTACTTC	CASSQDGPGGGETQYF	TRBV4-2	TRBJ2-5	many	TRBD2
TGTGCCAGCAGCTCGTTAGGGACGGGACCCTACGAGCAGTACTTC	CASSSLGTGPYEQYF	TRBV7-8	TRBJ2-7	many	NA
TGCGCCAGCAGCCAAGATCTCATTCGGGACAGAACTAACTATGGCTACACCTTC	CASSQDLIRDRTNYGYTF	TRBV4-3	TRBJ1-2	few	TRBD1
TGTGCCACCAGCAGAGATGGGAAGGACAATCAGCCCCAGCATTTT	CATSRDGKDNQPQHF	TRBV15	TRBJ1-5	many	NA
TGTGCCAGCAGTTTATCGGTCAGCCGTTACGAGCAGTACTTC	CASSLSVSRYEQYF	TRBV28	TRBJ2-7	few	NA
TGCAGTGCTAGACCCGACGAGAACACTGAAGCTTTCTTT	CSARPDENTEAFF	TRBV20-1	TRBJ1-1	many	NA
TGTGCCAGCAGCTTGGTTTCCGGGGGGGTTCCGTGGACCCAGTACTTC	CASSLVSGGVPWTQYF	TRBV5-6	TRBJ2-5	NA	TRBD2
TGCTACGAGGGGGTCCGCGAGCAGTACTTC	CYEGVREQYF	TRBV29-1	TRBJ2-7	many	NA
TGTGCCAGCAGGCCGGCAGCAAGCTATGGCTACACCTTC	CASRPAASYGYTF	TRBV12-3/TRBV12-4	TRBJ1-2	many	NA
TGTGCCAGCAGCCCTGGCAGGTTTACGAACACTGAAGCTTTCTTT	CASSPGRFTNTEAFF	TRBV27	TRBJ1-1	many	NA
TGTGCCAGCAGCCTGTGGGGGACGGGGGTCTACGAGCAGTACTTC	CASSLWGTGVYEQYF	TRBV12-3/TRBV12-4	TRBJ2-7	NA	NA